One and the same sample provided the 13 T cell receptor beta chains below, sequenced in a study of cytomegalovirus exposure and HLA in healthy donors. The PCR made use of 60 Vbeta and 13 Jbeta primers. Produced via immunoSEQ multiplex PCR; TCRdb's table is partial and in-frame only. The sample has some 150,000 clones, roughly four fifths seen once. The sequenced sample consisted of PBMCs. Every receptor here comes from a woman in her twenties or thirties in good health and CMV-seropositive.

This clone came up a few times. V gene TRBV4-3 combines with J gene TRBJ1-1, with D possibly TRBD1 on 6 matching bases. Germline values: CDR1 LGHNA, CDR2 YSLEER. The CDR3 has 14 amino acids. V lost 0 bases to trimming and J lost 4 bases, with 9 bases between them. In DNA form, the CDR3 reads TGCGCCAGCAGCCAAGACTGGGGGCTCACTGAAGCTTTCTTT. Residues: CASSQDWGLTEAFF.

The chain couples TRBV6-5 to TRBJ2-1; perhaps TRBD2 as D (5 bases). The length of the CDR3 is 14 residues. Germline V gene sequence: CDR1 MNHEY, CDR2 SVGAGI. V shed 4 bases and J shed 2 bases, with 9 bases lying between them. CDR3 amino acids: CASSFEGTYNEQFF. The CDR3 nucleotides are TGTGCCAGCAGTTTTGAGGGAACCTACAATGAGCAGTTCTTC.

The rearrangement uses TRBV5-6 and TRBJ1-2, with D possibly matching TRBD1 (6 bases). This CDR3 contains 14 residues. Per germline, CDR1 SGHDT and CDR2 YYEEEE. V dropped 2 bases and J dropped 6 bases, with 14 bases sitting between them. As DNA, the CDR3 is TGTGCCAGCAGCTTAACCGGGGGGGCGCATGGCTACACCTTC. Protein product: CASSLTGGAHGYTF.

V gene TRBV5-1 combines with J gene TRBJ2-1; weak D call: TRBD1 (6 bases). The CDR3 runs 15 residues. Germline V gives CDR1 SGHRS, CDR2 YFSETQ. Deletions cut 0 bases from V and 8 bases from J, with 15 bases between. The CDR3 spells CASSLGVGGGDEQFF. The CDR3 coding sequence is TGCGCCAGCAGCTTGGGGGTAGGGGGTGGTGATGAGCAGTTCTTC.

This clone appeared a few times. The chain carries TRBV7-6 and TRBJ1-5; D not certain. The V gene lost 6 bases and the J gene lost 2 bases, with 11 bases spanning the gap. Per the germline V gene, CDR1 is SGHVS and CDR2 is FNYEAQ. The CDR3 contains 14 residues. The CDR3 region has the DNA TGTGCCAGCAGTGAGGGTTGGGGCAATCAGCCCCAGCATTTT. Its translation: CASSEGWGNQPQHF.

The chain recombines TRBV19 with TRBJ2-1, with 10 nucleotides matching TRBD1. The V and J ends lost 0 bases and 7 bases, in that order; junction bases with no gene match: 3. Looked up from germline, CDR1 is LNHDA and CDR2 is SQIVND (reference sequence). The CDR3 is 15 residues long. The CDR3 nucleotides read TGTGCCAGTAGTATAGAAGACAGGGGGCTAAATGAGCAGTTCTTC. Its translation: CASSIEDRGLNEQFF.

This clone came up once. This CDR3 is CASSLGAGGTGANVLTF. Here the CDR3 DNA reads TGTGCCAGCAGCTTAGGGGCAGGGGGGACTGGGGCCAACGTCCTGACTTTC. This chain uses TRBV11-2 with TRBJ2-6, with a possible D match to TRBD1 (7 bases). CDR1 is SGHAT, CDR2 FQNNGV, per germline. V was cut by 1 base and J by 2 bases, with 12 bases left in between. The CDR3 spans 17 residues.

The rearrangement links TRBV10-3 to TRBJ2-5; D gene unclear. The closer fit of TRBJ2-7 to the DNA end suggests the J call may be wrong. The germline CDR1 and CDR2 sequences are ENHRY and SYGVKD. This CDR3 has 12 residues. The DNA of the CDR3 is TGTGCCACCGCTCTCAACTCCTACGAGCAGTACTTC. Its translation is CATALNSYEQYF.

The rearrangement uses TRBV7-9 and TRBJ1-1; D perhaps matches TRBD1 (5 bases). CDR3 length equals 17 residues. CDR1 is SEHNR, CDR2 FQNEAQ, per germline (reference sequence). V was trimmed by 1 base and J by 2 bases, leaving 17 bases between them. The CDR3 DNA reads as TGTGCCAGCAGCTTAGGACCCTTAGACAGTTCAAACACTGAAGCTTTCTTT. Residues: CASSLGPLDSSNTEAFF.

This chain connects TRBV2 to TRBJ1-6; D remains unclear. The germline CDR1 and CDR2 sequences are SNHLY and FYNNEI. V lost 2 bases and J lost 5, with 7 bases in between. The CDR3 runs to 14 residues. CDR3 amino acids: CASSERQDNSPLHF. The DNA for the CDR3 is TGTGCCAGCAGTGAACGCCAGGATAATTCACCCCTCCACTTT.

This clone was detected only a few times. This chain uses TRBV29-1 with TRBJ2-1, with TRBD1 matching 7 bases. The CDR3 totals 14 residues. Germline CDR1 and CDR2: SQVTM and ANQGSEA. The V gene end was trimmed by 8 bases and the J gene end by 3 bases; junction bases not matched to a gene: 10. The CDR3 coding sequence is TGCAGCACCAGAAACCGGGACAGCTACAATGAGCAGTTCTTC. Residues: CSTRNRDSYNEQFF.

This rearrangement joins TRBV15 to TRBJ2-3; D is unresolved. The V gene's germline CDR1 is LNHNV and CDR2 YYDKDF (reference sequence). The CDR3 totals 12 residues. V was shortened by 3 bases and J by 6 bases, with 7 bases between the two germline ends. CDR3 in amino acids: CATSSFRDTQYF. In DNA form, the CDR3 reads TGTGCCACCAGCAGTTTCAGGGATACGCAGTATTTT.

The rearrangement uses TRBV27 and TRBJ1-1; 9 bases map to TRBD1. This CDR3 comprises 15 residues. J was trimmed by 1 base and V by 6 bases; bases with no gene match: 6. Germline V gene lookup returns CDR1 MNHEY and CDR2 SMNVEV (reference sequence). CDR3 coding DNA: TGTGCCAGCAGAGCTCCGGGACAGGGGAACACTGAAGCTTTCTTT. Its translation: CASRAPGQGNTEAFF.